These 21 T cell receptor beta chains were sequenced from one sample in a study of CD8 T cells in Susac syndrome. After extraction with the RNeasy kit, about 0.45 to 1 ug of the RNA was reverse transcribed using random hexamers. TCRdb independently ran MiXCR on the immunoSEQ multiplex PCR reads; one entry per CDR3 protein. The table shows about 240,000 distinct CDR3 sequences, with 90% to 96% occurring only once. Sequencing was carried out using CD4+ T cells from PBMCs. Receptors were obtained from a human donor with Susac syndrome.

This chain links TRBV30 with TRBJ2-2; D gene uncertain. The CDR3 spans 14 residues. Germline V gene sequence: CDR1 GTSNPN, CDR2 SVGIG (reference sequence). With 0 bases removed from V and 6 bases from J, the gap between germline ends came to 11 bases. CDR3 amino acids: CAWSVSSAAGELFF. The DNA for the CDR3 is TGTGCCTGGAGTGTAAGTTCGGCGGCCGGGGAGCTGTTTTTT. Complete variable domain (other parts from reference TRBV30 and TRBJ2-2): SQTIHQWPATLVQPVGSPLSLECTVEGTSNPNLYWYRQAAGRGLQLLFYSVGIGQISSEVPQNLSASRPQDRQFILSSKKLLLSDSGFYLCAWSVSSAAGELFFGEGSRLTVL.

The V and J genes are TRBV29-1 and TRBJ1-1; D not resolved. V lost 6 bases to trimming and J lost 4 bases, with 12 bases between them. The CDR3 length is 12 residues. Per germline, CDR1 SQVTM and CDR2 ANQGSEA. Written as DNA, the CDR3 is TGCAGCGTGGGTTTCACTGCCACTGAAGCTTTCTTT. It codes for CSVGFTATEAFF.

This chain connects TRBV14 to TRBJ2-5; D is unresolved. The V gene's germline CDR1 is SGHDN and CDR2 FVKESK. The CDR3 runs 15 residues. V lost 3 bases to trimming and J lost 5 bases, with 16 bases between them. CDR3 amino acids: CASSHQGRILETQYF. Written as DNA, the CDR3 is TGTGCCAGCAGCCACCAAGGACGAATCCTTGAGACCCAGTACTTC.

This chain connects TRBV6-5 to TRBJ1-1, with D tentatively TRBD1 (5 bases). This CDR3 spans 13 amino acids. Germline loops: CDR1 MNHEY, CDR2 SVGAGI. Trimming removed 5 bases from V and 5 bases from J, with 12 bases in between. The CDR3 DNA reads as TGTGCCAGCAGTCGGGGCGGCGGGACTGAAGCTTTCTTT. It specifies CASSRGGGTEAFF.

CDR3 in DNA: TGTGCCTGGAGTTATAGGAGCAATCAGCCCCAGCATTTT. The encoded protein is CAWSYRSNQPQHF. The rearrangement uses TRBV30 and TRBJ1-5; D not resolved. From germline, CDR1 is GTSNPN and CDR2 SVGIG (reference sequence). Trimming pared 2 bases from V and 1 base from J, leaving 6 bases between. The CDR3 runs 13 residues.

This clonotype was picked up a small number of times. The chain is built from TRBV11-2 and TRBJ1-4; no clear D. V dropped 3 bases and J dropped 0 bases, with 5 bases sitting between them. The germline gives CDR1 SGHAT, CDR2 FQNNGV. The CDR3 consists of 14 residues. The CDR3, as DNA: TGTGCCAGCAGCTTGGGTGCAACTAATGAAAAACTGTTTTTT. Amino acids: CASSLGATNEKLFF.

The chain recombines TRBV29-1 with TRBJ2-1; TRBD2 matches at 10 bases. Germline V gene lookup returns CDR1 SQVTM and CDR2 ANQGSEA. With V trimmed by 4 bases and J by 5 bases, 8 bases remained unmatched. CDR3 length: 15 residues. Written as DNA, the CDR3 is TGCAGCGTTGCAGCCGGACTAGCGGTAAACAATGAGCAGTTCTTC. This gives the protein CSVAAGLAVNNEQFF.

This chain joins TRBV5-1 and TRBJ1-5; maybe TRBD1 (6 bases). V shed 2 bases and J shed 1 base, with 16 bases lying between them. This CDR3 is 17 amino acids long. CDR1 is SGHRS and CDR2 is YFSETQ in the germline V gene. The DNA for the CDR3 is TGCGCCAGCAGCTTAAACTCGGGGGGCTCAAGCAATCAGCCCCAGCATTTT. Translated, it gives CASSLNSGGSSNQPQHF. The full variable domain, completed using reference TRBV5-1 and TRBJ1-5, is KAGVTQTPRYLIKTRGQQVTLSCSPISGHRSVSWYQQTPGQGLQFLFEYFSETQRNKGNFPGRFSGRQFSNSRSEMNVSTLELGDSALYLCASSLNSGGSSNQPQHFGDGTRLSIL.

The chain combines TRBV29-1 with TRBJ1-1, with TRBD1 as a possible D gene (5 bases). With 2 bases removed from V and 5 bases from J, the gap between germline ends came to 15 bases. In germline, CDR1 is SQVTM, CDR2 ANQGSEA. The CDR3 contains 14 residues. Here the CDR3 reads CSVEPGGSWTEAFF. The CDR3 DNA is TGCAGCGTTGAACCGGGGGGGAGTTGGACTGAAGCTTTCTTT.

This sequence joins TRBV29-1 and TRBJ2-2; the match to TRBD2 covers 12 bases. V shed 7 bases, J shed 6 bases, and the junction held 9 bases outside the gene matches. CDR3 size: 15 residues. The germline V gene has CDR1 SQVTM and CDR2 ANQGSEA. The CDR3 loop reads CSAMSLAGGAGELFF. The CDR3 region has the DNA TGCAGCGCTATGAGTCTAGCGGGAGGGGCCGGGGAGCTGTTTTTT.

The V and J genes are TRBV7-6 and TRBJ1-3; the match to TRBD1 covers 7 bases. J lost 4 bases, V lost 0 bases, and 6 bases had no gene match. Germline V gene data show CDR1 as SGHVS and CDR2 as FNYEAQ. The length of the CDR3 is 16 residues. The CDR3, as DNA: TGTGCCAGCAGCTTAGCCCCGGACAGGCTGGGAAACACCATATATTTT. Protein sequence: CASSLAPDRLGNTIYF.

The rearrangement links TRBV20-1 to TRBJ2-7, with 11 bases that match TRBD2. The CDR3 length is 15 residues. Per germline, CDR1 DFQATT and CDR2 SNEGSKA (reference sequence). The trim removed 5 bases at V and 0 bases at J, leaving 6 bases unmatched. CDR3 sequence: CSARSGTSGSYEQYF. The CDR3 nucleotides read TGCAGTGCTCGCTCCGGGACTAGCGGCTCCTACGAGCAGTACTTC.

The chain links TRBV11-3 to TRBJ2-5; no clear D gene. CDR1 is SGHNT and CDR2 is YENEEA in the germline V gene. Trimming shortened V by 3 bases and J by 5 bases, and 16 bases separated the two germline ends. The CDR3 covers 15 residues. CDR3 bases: TGTGCCAGCAGCTTGTCCGGACCTCAAGCGGAGACCCAGTACTTC. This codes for CASSLSGPQAETQYF. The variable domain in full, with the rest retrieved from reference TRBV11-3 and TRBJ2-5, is EAGVVQSPRYKIIEKKQPVAFWCNPISGHNTLYWYLQNLGQGPELLIRYENEEAVDDSQLPKDRFSAERLKGVDSTLKIQPAELGDSAVYLCASSLSGPQAETQYFGPGTRLLVL.

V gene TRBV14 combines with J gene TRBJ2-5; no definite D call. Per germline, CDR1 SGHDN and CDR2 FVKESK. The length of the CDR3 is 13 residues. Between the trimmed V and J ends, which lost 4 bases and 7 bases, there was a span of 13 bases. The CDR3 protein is CASSLMRKGTQYF. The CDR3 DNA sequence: TGTGCCAGCAGCCTAATGAGAAAGGGGACCCAGTACTTC.

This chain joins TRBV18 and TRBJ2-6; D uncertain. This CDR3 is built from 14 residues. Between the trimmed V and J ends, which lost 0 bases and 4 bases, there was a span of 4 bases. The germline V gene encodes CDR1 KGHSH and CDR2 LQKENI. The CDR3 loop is CASSPPYGANVLTF. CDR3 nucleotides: TGTGCCAGCTCACCACCCTACGGGGCCAACGTCCTGACTTTC.

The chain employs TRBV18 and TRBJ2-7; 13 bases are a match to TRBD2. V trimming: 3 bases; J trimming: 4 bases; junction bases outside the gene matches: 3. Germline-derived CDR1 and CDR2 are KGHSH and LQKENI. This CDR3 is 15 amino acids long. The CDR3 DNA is TGTGCCAGCTCACCGGGGACTAGCGGGAAGTACGAGCAGTACTTC. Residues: CASSPGTSGKYEQYF.

In nucleotides, the CDR3 is TGTGCCAGCAGCCAAACGAGCAAATGGGGGGCCACTACGTACTTC. Residues: CASSQTSKWGATTYF. This chain connects TRBV14 to TRBJ2-7, with D possibly called TRBD1 or TRBD2 (6 bases each). V gave up 2 bases and J gave up 12 bases, with 23 bases separating them. The CDR3 has 15 residues. Germline CDR1 reads SGHDN; CDR2 reads FVKESK.

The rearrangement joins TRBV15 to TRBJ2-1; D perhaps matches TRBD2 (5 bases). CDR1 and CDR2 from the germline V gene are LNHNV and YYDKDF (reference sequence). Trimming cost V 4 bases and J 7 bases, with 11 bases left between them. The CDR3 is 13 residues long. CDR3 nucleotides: TGTGCCACCAGCACAGCTAGGAGGAATGAGCAGTTCTTC. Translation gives CATSTARRNEQFF.

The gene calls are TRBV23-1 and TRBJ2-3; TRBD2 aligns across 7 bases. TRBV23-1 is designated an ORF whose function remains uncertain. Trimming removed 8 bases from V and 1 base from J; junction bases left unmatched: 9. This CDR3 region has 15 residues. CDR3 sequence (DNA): TGCGCCAGCCCTCTGGCAGGGAGGGGCACAGATACGCAGTATTTT. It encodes CASPLAGRGTDTQYF.

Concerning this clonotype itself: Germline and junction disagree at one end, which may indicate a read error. The CDR3 sequence: CASSLGGRNRETQYF. CDR3 DNA sequence: TGTGCTAGCAGCTTAGGCGGGAGGAATAGGGAGACCCAGTACTTC. The chain is built from TRBV7-7 and TRBJ2-5, with 8 bases that match TRBD2. Germline V gives CDR1 SSHAT, CDR2 FNYEAQ (reference sequence). The CDR3 extends over 15 amino acids.

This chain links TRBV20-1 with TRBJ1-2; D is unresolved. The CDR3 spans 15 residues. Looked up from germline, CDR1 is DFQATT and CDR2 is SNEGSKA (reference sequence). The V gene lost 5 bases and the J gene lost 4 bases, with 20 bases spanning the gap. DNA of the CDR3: TGCAGTGCTGCCCTGCAGGAGGCCCGCAGCTATGGCTACACCTTC. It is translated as CSAALQEARSYGYTF.